This T cell receptor beta chain originates from a study of CXCR3-negative and CXCR3-positive naive CD8 T cells. Notes on the study in general: Hydrophobicity was higher for TRB CDR3s found in CXCR3-positive naive cells than in CXCR3-negative naive cells. Surface CD5 was comparable between naive subsets; TCR strength was inferred from TRB CDR3 properties.

The TRB cDNA libraries were prepared by 5' RACE with UMI labels. TCRdb reprocessed the 5' RACE reads and stores each CDR3 protein as one record, lacking DNA. The sample data list over 100,000 distinct CDR3 sequences. This CDR3 region has 14 residues. Germline loops: CDR1 SGHVS, CDR2 FQNEAQ. A note on this clonotype: What it binds is not known.

This TCR was sampled from a human donor in good health. Some clones in this sample may be carry-over from other donors' samples. The V and J genes are TRBV7-8 and TRBJ2-1; TCRdb's assignment of TRBD1 cannot be checked, as there is no DNA. Sequenced sample: naive CXCR3- CD8+ T cells from blood. Regarding subset: CD45RO-CCR7+CD27+CD95- naive CD8+ T cells lacking CXCR3 (TNR3-). The CDR3 protein is CASSRAAGPNEQFF.